This record looks at one T cell receptor beta chain sequence and its context. This CDR3 spans 17 amino acids. Trimming left V 0 bases short and J 5 bases short, with 20 bases between. The germline gives CDR1 SGHDT, CDR2 YYEEEE. This sample is part of a study of blood T cell repertoires in COVID-19. The protocol was immunoSEQ multiplex PCR, while the TCRdb copy is restricted to in-frame clones and leaves out a portion. The sample contains about 160,000 clones, roughly 84% of which appear only once. This clonotype was sampled from a woman aged 55-70 years with COVID-19, enrolled during active disease. The sequencing sample was made of peripheral blood. V gene TRBV5-6 combines with J gene TRBJ1-1; D unclear. The CDR3 DNA sequence: TGTGCCAGCAGCTTGGTTAACAGTCTTAGAATTGGAACTGAAGCTTTCTTT. This translates into CASSLVNSLRIGTEAFF.